Listed here are 14 T cell receptor beta chains from one sample, sequenced in a study of T cells after yellow fever vaccination. TCRdb reanalysed the 5' RACE reads using MiXCR and keeps one entry per CDR3 protein. The sample lists about 400,000 distinct CDR3 sequences; around 6.4% were seen once. This sample comprised PBMCs, obtained 5 days after the yellow fever booster vaccination. The receptors originated from a young man who received the YFV17D yellow fever vaccine.

The gene calls are TRBV6-2 or TRBV6-3 and TRBJ2-3, with TRBD2 matching over 12 bases. Germline V gene data show CDR1 as MNHEY and CDR2 as SVGEGT. With V trimmed by 5 bases and J by 6 bases, 15 bases remained unmatched. The CDR3 consists of 18 residues. This CDR3 reads CASSRTSGMWVRSDTQYF. CDR3 bases: TGTGCCAGCAGTAGGACTAGCGGGATGTGGGTGCGTTCCGATACGCAGTATTTT.

This clonotype has just a few counts. V is TRBV28 and J is TRBJ2-1, with D possibly TRBD2 on 5 matching bases. The CDR3 runs to 13 residues. Germline V gene data show CDR1 as MDHEN and CDR2 as SYDVKM. Trimming cost V 5 bases and J 9 bases, with 14 bases left between them. The CDR3 region has the DNA TGTGCCAGCAGTCCCCAAGGAGGCCGTGAGCAGTTCTTC. It is translated as CASSPQGGREQFF.

This clonotype was seen a few times. The chain uses TRBV29-1 and TRBJ1-1; D is uncertain. CDR1 and CDR2 from the germline V gene are SQVTM and ANQGSEA. V lost 8 bases and J lost 1, with 11 bases in between. This CDR3 has 12 residues. The CDR3 DNA is TGCAGCTCATGGTCACGGAACACTGAAGCTTTCTTT. Translating gives CSSWSRNTEAFF. The full variable domain, with the rest looked up from reference TRBV29-1 and TRBJ1-1, is SAVISQKPSRDICQRGTSLTIQCQVDSQVTMMFWYRQQPGQSLTLIATANQGSEATYESGFVIDKFPISRPNLTFSTLTVSNMSPEDSSIYLCSSWSRNTEAFFGQGTRLTVV.

This clonotype was counted at least ten times. CDR3 sequence reads: CASSRAGAPTDTQYF. Here the CDR3 DNA reads TGTGCCAGCAGCCGAGCGGGAGCCCCCACAGATACGCAGTATTTT. V gene TRBV7-2 combines with J gene TRBJ2-3, with 8 positions matching TRBD2. With V trimmed by 5 bases and J by 2 bases, 6 bases remained unmatched. Germline loops: CDR1 SGHTA, CDR2 FQGNSA. CDR3 length equals 15 residues.

The chain recombines TRBV30 with TRBJ2-5, with D uncertain. Germline-derived CDR1 and CDR2 are GTSNPN and SVGIG (reference sequence). V lost 0 bases and J lost 1, with 9 bases in between. The CDR3 extends over 14 amino acids. CDR3 sequence (DNA): TGTGCCTGGAGTGTACCTGGCCCCCAAGAGACCCAGTACTTC. It is translated as CAWSVPGPQETQYF.

The chain has TRBV15 and TRBJ1-1; D gene ambiguous. The germline V and J ends were trimmed by 3 bases and 4 bases, with 12 bases remaining between them. CDR1 and CDR2 (germline): LNHNV, YYDKDF (reference sequence). The CDR3 has 14 amino acids. CDR3 residues: CATSRGLGSTEAFF. DNA of the CDR3: TGTGCCACCAGCAGGGGATTAGGAAGCACTGAAGCTTTCTTT.

The rearrangement joins TRBV20-1 to TRBJ2-1; 7 bases agree with TRBD2. The CDR3 extends over 16 amino acids. Germline V gene sequence: CDR1 DFQATT, CDR2 SNEGSKA (reference sequence). Unmatched junction bases numbered 14, after V lost 5 bases and J lost 4 bases. CDR3 amino acids: CSAGGGREGQYNEQFF. In DNA form, the CDR3 reads TGCAGTGCTGGGGGGGGAAGGGAGGGCCAGTACAATGAGCAGTTCTTC.

The chain recombines TRBV27 with TRBJ2-3; D not certain. The CDR3 has 15 residues. CDR1 is MNHEY, CDR2 SMNVEV, per germline (reference sequence). V was shortened by 6 bases and J by 1 base, with 14 bases between the two germline ends. The CDR3 DNA sequence: TGTGCCAGCAGCTCCGAAGGGTGGGGCACAGATACGCAGTATTTT. Translated, it gives CASSSEGWGTDTQYF.

This clonotype came up a few times. The chain uses TRBV5-1 and TRBJ1-2, with D uncertain. The CDR3 is made up of 20 amino acids. The germline gives CDR1 SGHRS, CDR2 YFSETQ. Trimming took off 0 bases at V and 0 bases at J, with 24 bases between the two ends. This CDR3 is CASSLGRGWAADPTNYGYTF. The CDR3 DNA follows: TGCGCCAGCAGCTTGGGCCGGGGATGGGCAGCCGATCCTACTAACTATGGCTACACCTTC. Complete variable domain (other parts from reference TRBV5-1 and TRBJ1-2): KAGVTQTPRYLIKTRGQQVTLSCSPISGHRSVSWYQQTPGQGLQFLFEYFSETQRNKGNFPGRFSGRQFSNSRSEMNVSTLELGDSALYLCASSLGRGWAADPTNYGYTFGSGTRLTVV.

The sample holds many counts of this clonotype. The rearrangement links TRBV6-1 to TRBJ2-2, with TRBD1 identical over 9 bases. V trimming: 8 bases; J trimming: 6 bases; junction bases outside the gene matches: 13. This CDR3 region has 16 residues. Germline values: CDR1 MNHNS, CDR2 SASEGT. The CDR3 bases are TGTGCCAGCTCGCGCGGGGGACAGGGTCTCTCCGGGGAGCTGTTTTTT. It translates to CASSRGGQGLSGELFF.

This clonotype was counted between two and nine times. The rearrangement uses TRBV9 and TRBJ2-5; D not certain. Trimming took off 0 bases at V and 5 bases at J, with 14 bases between the two ends. Germline CDR1 reads SGDLS; CDR2 reads YYNGEE. This CDR3 region has 15 residues. The CDR3 nucleotides read TGTGCCAGCAGCGTAGGTGGGGATTCCGTGGAGACCCAGTACTTC. This translates into CASSVGGDSVETQYF.

This clonotype has ten or more counts. The genes are TRBV20-1 and TRBJ2-1; D not certain. Germline V CDR1 and CDR2: DFQATT, SNEGSKA (reference sequence). The germline V and J ends were trimmed by 8 bases and 0 bases, with 17 bases remaining between them. This CDR3 comprises 15 residues. For the CDR3, the DNA is TGCAGTCTCCCTACTTTCAAATACTCCTACAATGAGCAGTTCTTC. Protein sequence: CSLPTFKYSYNEQFF.

The chain combines TRBV11-3 with TRBJ2-3; D is undetermined. The CDR3 length is 14 residues. V lost 5 bases, J lost 3 bases, and 12 bases lay in between. Germline V gene lookup returns CDR1 SGHNT and CDR2 YENEEA. Here the CDR3 reads CASSGRSRTDTQYF. In nucleotides, the CDR3 is TGTGCCAGCAGCGGCCGGAGTCGAACAGATACGCAGTATTTT.

The sample holds a few counts of this clonotype. The chain is built from TRBV28 and TRBJ2-7; unclear D gene. The CDR3 runs 15 residues. Trimming took 5 bases from V and 0 from J, leaving 14 bases between them. Germline assignment: CDR1 MDHEN and CDR2 SYDVKM. As DNA, the CDR3 is TGTGCCAGCAGTACCAGACGACTCAACTCCTACGAGCAGTACTTC. Its protein product is CASSTRRLNSYEQYF.